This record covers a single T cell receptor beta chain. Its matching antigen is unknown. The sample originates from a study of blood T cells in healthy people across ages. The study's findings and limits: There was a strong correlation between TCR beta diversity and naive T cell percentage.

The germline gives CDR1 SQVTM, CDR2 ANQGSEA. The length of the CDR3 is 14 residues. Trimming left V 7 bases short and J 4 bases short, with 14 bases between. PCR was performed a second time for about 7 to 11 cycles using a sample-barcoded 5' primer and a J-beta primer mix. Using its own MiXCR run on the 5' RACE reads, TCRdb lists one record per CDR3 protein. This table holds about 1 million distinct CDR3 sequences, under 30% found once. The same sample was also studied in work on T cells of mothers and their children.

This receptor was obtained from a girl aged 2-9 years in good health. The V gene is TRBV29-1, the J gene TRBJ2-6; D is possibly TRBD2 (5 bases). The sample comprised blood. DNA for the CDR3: TGCAGCGCCATTACGGGGTCCGGGGCCAACGTCCTGACTTTC. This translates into CSAITGSGANVLTF.